This TCR beta chain was retrieved from a study of Ad26.COV2.S vaccination and SARS-CoV-2 variants. This CDR3 has 14 residues. CDR1 is SNHLY, CDR2 FYNNEI, per germline. The V gene lost 3 bases and the J gene lost 1 base, with 9 bases spanning the gap. Treatment of the sample: around 19 received Ad26.COV2.S at low or high dose, single or two shots; 5 received placebo; per-sample allocation not given. It was on day 63 after the first vaccine or placebo injection that samples were taken. The study used a vaccine consisting of an Ad26 vector that expressed Wuhan-strain SARS-CoV-2 spike. Regarding this clone: No antigen is known for it. This sample also contains other DNA sequences that code for the same CDR3.

The study, taken as a whole, reports: Breadth of non-spike TCRs did not differ between vaccinees and placebo recipients.

The assay was immunoSEQ multiplex PCR, and TCRdb's table has in-frame clones only and misses some. Among about 390,000 clones listed, 80% to 90% were seen once. This sequence originates from a person aged 18-60 years who received the Ad26.COV2.S COVID-19 vaccine or a placebo. The sample here was peripheral blood, taken in a trial of Ad26.COV2.S vaccine versus placebo. This rearrangement joins TRBV2 to TRBJ1-1; no definite D call. The CDR3 loop reads CASSEGGRNTEAFF. CDR3 sequence (DNA): TGTGCCAGCAGTGAGGGCGGTAGGAACACTGAAGCTTTCTTT.